This T cell receptor (beta chain) was recorded in a study of T cell responses to AZD1222 COVID-19 vaccine. The CDR3 has 14 amino acids. The germline CDR1 and CDR2 sequences are SQVTM and ANQGSEA. Trimming cost V 8 bases and J 6 bases; bases outside gene matches: 16. TCRdb keeps only in-frame clones here, not all; method: immunoSEQ multiplex PCR. The data hold approximately 130,000 clones, with around 89% observed a single time. This clonotype was obtained from an adult in good health. Sequencing was performed on peripheral blood, taken on day 0 of MenACWY control vaccination. The V call is TRBV29-1, the J call TRBJ2-7; 7 nucleotides line up with TRBD2. The CDR3: CSTREVGETGEQYF. DNA for the CDR3: TGCAGCACCCGGGAGGTGGGAGAAACTGGCGAGCAGTACTTC.